The 9 T cell receptor beta chains listed next were all sequenced from one sample in a study of monozygotic twins with inflammatory bowel disease. TCRdb processed the 5' RACE reads again and assigns one entry to each CDR3 protein, with no DNA. The listing records 200,000 to 250,000 distinct CDR3 sequences. The specimen was blood. The source is a human donor with ulcerative colitis or Crohn's disease, or a healthy co-twin of an affected twin (not recorded which).

The chain is built from TRBV20-1 and TRBJ1-4. The CDR3 runs 13 residues. Germline-derived CDR1 and CDR2 are DFQATT and SNEGSKA (reference sequence). This CDR3 reads CSAREGFVGKLFF.

This chain links TRBV5-1 with TRBJ2-5. The CDR3 sequence is 12 residues long. CDR1 and CDR2 (germline): SGHRS, YFSETQ. CDR3 sequence reads: CASSLVQETQYF.

The chain joins TRBV7-9 to TRBJ1-3; TCRdb's D gene call, TRBD1, goes unchecked for lack of DNA. This CDR3 region has 12 residues. Germline V CDR1 and CDR2: SEHNR, FQNEAQ (reference sequence). The CDR3 here is CASSPPGDTIYF.

The rearrangement joins TRBV20-1 to TRBJ2-3; as DNA is missing, the TRBD1 call by TCRdb cannot be tested. In germline, CDR1 is DFQATT, CDR2 SNEGSKA (reference sequence). This CDR3 is 15 amino acids long. The CDR3 is CSARPTGYVEDTQYF.

The chain employs TRBV19 and TRBJ1-5; lacking DNA, the TRBD1 call made by TCRdb goes unchecked. Germline V lookup: CDR1 LNHDA, CDR2 SQIVND (reference sequence). The CDR3 is 15 amino acids. The CDR3 here is CASSGRGDSNQPQHF.

The rearrangement links TRBV6-1 to TRBJ1-1; TCRdb outputs TRBD1, but without DNA this stays unchecked. From germline, CDR1 is MNHNS and CDR2 SASEGT. CDR3 length equals 14 residues. This CDR3 reads CASSPGGRGTEAFF.

V is TRBV7-2 and J is TRBJ1-5; no DNA is available, so the TRBD1 call from TCRdb remains unchecked. CDR1 SGHTA and CDR2 FQGNSA come from the germline V gene. This CDR3 comprises 15 residues. The CDR3 sequence is CASSLSFRAGQPQHF.

This rearrangement joins TRBV11-2 to TRBJ2-7. The CDR3 is 11 amino acids. Per germline, CDR1 SGHAT and CDR2 FQNNGV. CDR3 amino acids: CASSHLGEQYF.

The V and J genes are TRBV14 and TRBJ2-5. This CDR3 comprises 15 residues. Germline V gene lookup returns CDR1 SGHDN and CDR2 FVKESK. Here the CDR3 reads CASSQRTTGTGTQYF.